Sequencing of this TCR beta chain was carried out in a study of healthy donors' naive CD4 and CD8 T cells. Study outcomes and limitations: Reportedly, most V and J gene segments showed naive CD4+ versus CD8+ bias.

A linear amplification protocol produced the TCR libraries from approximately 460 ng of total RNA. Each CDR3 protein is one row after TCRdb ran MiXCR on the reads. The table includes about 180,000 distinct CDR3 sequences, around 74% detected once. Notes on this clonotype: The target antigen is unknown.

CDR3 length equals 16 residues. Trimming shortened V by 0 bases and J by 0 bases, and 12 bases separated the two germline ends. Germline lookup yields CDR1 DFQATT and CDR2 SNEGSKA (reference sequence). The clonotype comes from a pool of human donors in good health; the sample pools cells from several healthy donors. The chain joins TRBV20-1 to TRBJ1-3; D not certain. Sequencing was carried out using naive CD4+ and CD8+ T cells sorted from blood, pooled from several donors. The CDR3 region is CSARDLWVPSGNTIYF. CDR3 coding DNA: TGCAGTGCTAGAGATCTCTGGGTCCCCTCTGGAAACACCATATATTTT.